The 10 T cell receptor beta chains below come from one sample, sequenced in a study of blood T cell repertoires in COVID-19. Sequencing was performed with immunoSEQ multiplex PCR; in TCRdb, only in-frame clones are kept and a portion is missing. The sample shows 200,000 to 300,000 clones, over 75% of them seen only once. The sequenced sample consisted of peripheral blood. The receptors were sampled from a woman of 80 years or more with acute or convalescent COVID-19.

The V call is TRBV5-1, the J call TRBJ2-5; D ambiguous. Per the germline V gene, CDR1 is SGHRS and CDR2 is YFSETQ. V was pared by 0 bases and J by 0 bases, with 9 bases between. The CDR3 sequence is 15 residues long. This CDR3 is CASSLVSRDQETQYF. The CDR3 DNA reads TGCGCCAGCAGCTTGGTATCTCGGGACCAAGAGACCCAGTACTTC.

The V gene is TRBV6-5, the J gene TRBJ2-7; D is perhaps TRBD2 (5 bases). The CDR3 runs to 15 residues. Germline lookup yields CDR1 MNHEY and CDR2 SVGAGI. The V end lost 2 bases, the J end lost 7 bases, and 18 bases lay between the germline ends. The CDR3 protein is CASSYLASRMGEQYF. The CDR3 DNA sequence: TGTGCCAGCAGTTACCTTGCTAGCCGGATGGGGGAGCAGTACTTC.

The gene calls are TRBV19 and TRBJ1-1; D is perhaps TRBD1 (6 bases). This CDR3 has 14 residues. The V and J ends lost 6 bases and 0 bases respectively, with 11 bases between them. Germline assignment: CDR1 LNHDA and CDR2 SQIVND (reference sequence). The CDR3, as DNA: TGTGCCAGTAGATCGACAGGCATGAACACTGAAGCTTTCTTT. Its translation: CASRSTGMNTEAFF.

The CDR3 spells CASSLGTGFIDEQFF. The CDR3 DNA reads TGTGCCAGCAGCTTGGGGACAGGCTTTATCGACGAGCAGTTCTTC. The V call is TRBV11-2, the J call TRBJ2-1; 8 positions agree with TRBD1. CDR3 length equals 15 residues. CDR1 and CDR2 (germline): SGHAT, FQNNGV. With 3 bases clipped from V and 10 bases from J, the junction kept 11 bases outside the gene matches. Drawing the rest from reference TRBV11-2 and TRBJ2-1, the complete variable domain is EAGVAQSPRYKIIEKRQSVAFWCNPISGHATLYWYQQILGQGPKLLIQFQNNGVVDDSQLPKDRFSAERLKGVDSTLKIQPAKLEDSAVYLCASSLGTGFIDEQFFGPGTRLTVL.

The table lists this clone with a count of one. The V gene is TRBV24-1, the J gene TRBJ2-1; D is perhaps TRBD1 (12 bases). Trimming shortened V by 4 bases and J by 1 base, and 37 bases separated the two germline ends. Germline V gene data show CDR1 as KGHDR and CDR2 as SFDVKD. CDR3 length equals 24 residues. The CDR3 DNA follows: TGTGCCACCAGTGACCCACCCGGGACAGGGGGCCCTAGCGGGGGGTCCTTATCCTACAATGAGCAGTTCTTC. Its protein is CATSDPPGTGGPSGGSLSYNEQFF.

The chain couples TRBV3-1 (or the pseudogene TRBV3-2) to TRBJ1-4; D is unclear. Between the trimmed V and J ends, which lost 1 base and 5 bases, there was a span of 11 bases. The germline V gene has CDR1 LGHDT and CDR2 YNNKEL (reference sequence). The length of the CDR3 is 15 residues. The CDR3 is CASSQAQARNEKLFF. CDR3 in DNA: TGTGCCAGCAGCCAAGCGCAGGCGCGCAATGAAAAACTGTTTTTT.

The chain is built from TRBV28 and TRBJ1-1; 8 nucleotides agree with TRBD1. Trimming removed 5 bases from V and 3 bases from J; junction bases left unmatched: 14. This CDR3 is built from 17 residues. Germline loops: CDR1 MDHEN, CDR2 SYDVKM. The CDR3 loop reads CASSPPGGAPSYTEAFF. The CDR3 bases are TGTGCCAGCAGTCCCCCAGGGGGCGCCCCTTCCTACACTGAAGCTTTCTTT.

The chain combines TRBV6-5 with TRBJ1-2; TRBD1 is a possible D gene (6 bases). The CDR3 has 11 residues. V lost 8 bases and J lost 8, with 12 bases in between. The germline V gene has CDR1 MNHEY and CDR2 SVGAGI. The CDR3 DNA sequence: TGTGCCAGCCACCGGGGGGGCGGCTACACCTTC. Protein: CASHRGGGYTF.

This chain joins TRBV2 and TRBJ2-3; D is perhaps TRBD1 (6 bases). This CDR3 is built from 13 residues. CDR1 SNHLY and CDR2 FYNNEI come from the germline V gene. Trimming left V 6 bases short and J 1 base short, with 8 bases between. For the CDR3, the DNA is TGTGCCAGCAGGTACAGGGGCACAGATACGCAGTATTTT. It encodes CASRYRGTDTQYF.

The count of this clone is one. The V gene is TRBV10-2, the J gene TRBJ2-5, with 7 bases matching TRBD2. The V gene's germline CDR1 is WSHSY and CDR2 SAAADI. This CDR3 contains 14 residues. With V trimmed by 6 bases and J by 0 bases, 4 bases remained unmatched. The CDR3 sequence is CASRVGGYQETQYF. CDR3 DNA sequence: TGCGCCAGCAGAGTCGGGGGGTACCAAGAGACCCAGTACTTC.